A selection of T cell receptor beta chains follows, all from one sample in a study of blood T cells in healthy people across ages. TCRdb ran MiXCR on the 5' RACE reads and lists one entry per CDR3 protein. Among hundreds of thousands of distinct CDR3 sequences listed, under 45% were seen once. What was sequenced was blood. Every receptor here comes from a man aged 55 to 69 in good health. Each CDR3 is given with its conserved first and last residue. D genes are given only for firm matches. Rows may omit the clone size; those that give it use once, few, many or a size class.

clone size: .; D gene: .; V gene: TRBV4-1; J gene: TRBJ2-2; CDR3 protein: CANSTGSGTLTGELFF; CDR3 DNA: TGCGCCAACAGCACAGGTTCCGGGACACTTACCGGGGAGCTGTTTTTT
clone size: few; D gene: .; V gene: TRBV20-1; J gene: TRBJ1-2; CDR3 protein: CSAHPYGGEGYTF; CDR3 DNA: TGCAGTGCCCATCCATACGGGGGCGAGGGCTACACCTTC
clone size: .; D gene: TRBD2; V gene: TRBV20-1; J gene: TRBJ2-1; CDR3 protein: CSAHGASGPLNEQFF; CDR3 DNA: TGCAGTGCACACGGGGCTAGCGGACCGCTTAATGAGCAGTTCTTC
clone size: .; D gene: TRBD1; V gene: TRBV12-5; J gene: TRBJ2-3; CDR3 protein: CASGKDRGDTQYF; CDR3 DNA: TGTGCTAGTGGCAAAGACAGGGGAGATACGCAGTATTTT
clone size: few; D gene: TRBD1; V gene: TRBV20-1; J gene: TRBJ1-2; CDR3 protein: CSARDQGQGNGYTF; CDR3 DNA: TGCAGTGCTAGAGACCAGGGACAGGGCAATGGCTACACCTTC
clone size: .; D gene: TRBD1; V gene: TRBV30; J gene: TRBJ2-3; CDR3 protein: CAWGTAGGSDTQYF; CDR3 DNA: TGTGCCTGGGGTACCGCAGGGGGTTCAGATACGCAGTATTTT
clone size: few; D gene: .; V gene: TRBV19; J gene: TRBJ1-2; CDR3 protein: CASSMAPGPYGYTF; CDR3 DNA: TGTGCCAGTAGTATGGCCCCAGGACCCTATGGCTACACCTTC
clone size: .; D gene: .; V gene: TRBV20-1; J gene: TRBJ1-5; CDR3 protein: CSARVPGKGQPQHF; CDR3 DNA: TGCAGTGCTAGAGTACCTGGGAAAGGTCAGCCCCAGCATTTT
clone size: .; D gene: TRBD1; V gene: TRBV20-1; J gene: TRBJ1-2; CDR3 protein: CSARAAGTGGYTF; CDR3 DNA: TGCAGTGCTAGAGCCGCCGGGACAGGGGGCTACACCTTC
clone size: few; D gene: .; V gene: TRBV20-1; J gene: TRBJ1-2; CDR3 protein: CSARLSSGSYTF; CDR3 DNA: TGCAGTGCTAGATTGTCGTCGGGGAGTTACACCTTC
clone size: .; D gene: .; V gene: TRBV7-2; J gene: TRBJ1-5; CDR3 protein: CASSLVPTGNQPQHF; CDR3 DNA: TGTGCCAGCAGCTTAGTGCCCACGGGCAATCAGCCCCAGCATTTT
clone size: once; D gene: .; V gene: TRBV7-2; J gene: TRBJ1-6; CDR3 protein: CASSLDAGGVSSPLHF; CDR3 DNA: TGTGCCAGCAGCTTAGATGCGGGCGGGGTGAGTTCACCCCTCCACTTT
clone size: .; D gene: .; V gene: TRBV28; J gene: TRBJ2-5; CDR3 protein: CASSLQDGSLRETQYF; CDR3 DNA: TGTGCCAGCAGTCTCCAGGACGGGAGTTTGAGGGAGACCCAGTACTTC
clone size: few; D gene: .; V gene: TRBV12-5; J gene: TRBJ2-4; CDR3 protein: CASGLGASSPLAKNIQYF; CDR3 DNA: TGTGCTAGTGGTTTGGGGGCAAGTAGCCCCCTAGCCAAAAACATTCAGTACTTC
clone size: .; D gene: .; V gene: TRBV29-1; J gene: TRBJ2-1; CDR3 protein: CSVDLASSYNEQFF; CDR3 DNA: TGCAGCGTTGACCTGGCGAGCTCCTACAATGAGCAGTTCTTC
clone size: few; D gene: .; V gene: TRBV7-2; J gene: TRBJ1-1; CDR3 protein: CASSFGRNTEVFF; CDR3 DNA: TGTGCCAGCAGCTTCGGGAGGAACACTGAAGTTTTCTTT
clone size: few; D gene: .; V gene: TRBV10-3; J gene: TRBJ1-2; CDR3 protein: CAISESRHNYGYTF; CDR3 DNA: TGTGCCATCAGTGAGTCGCGTCATAACTATGGCTACACCTTC